This T cell receptor beta chain was retrieved from a study of PD-1 blockade in classical Hodgkin lymphoma. About the research overall: A 3 mg/kg intravenous dose of nivolumab was received by patients every 2 weeks. Whole-study findings and limits: Newly diagnosed and completely responding patients shared comparable baseline diversity.

The CDR3 length is 17 residues. With 3 bases removed from V and 0 bases from J, the gap between germline ends came to 18 bases. Germline CDR1 SEHNR, CDR2 FQNEAQ (reference sequence). Notes on this clone: Its target is unknown.

Sample time point: cycle 4 day 1 (C4D1), after 6 weeks of nivolumab. Each patient experienced a relapse that followed autologous stem cell transplantation, and brentuximab vedotin exposure varied. TCRdb keeps only in-frame clones here, not all; method: immunoSEQ multiplex PCR. Counted here are approximately 96,000 clones, around 93% occurring once; the ten biggest clones make up just under 2%. The specimen was peripheral blood mononuclear cells (PBMCs), collected before the fourth cycle of nivolumab. This receptor was identified in a human donor with classical Hodgkin lymphoma. This chain links TRBV7-9 with TRBJ2-7, with no clear D. DNA of the CDR3: TGTGCCAGCAGCTTCTCTGTTTACGGCCTTATCTCCTACGAGCAGTACTTC. Protein product: CASSFSVYGLISYEQYF.